The source of this T cell receptor beta chain is a study of identical twins. Study outcomes and limitations: Cross-sectional statistics, not tracking of the same donors, supported the conclusions. The more abundant beta clonotypes in cord blood had fewer insertions, and memory repertoires did not show this. An excess of low generation probability was shown by twin-shared out-of-frame alpha sequences.

After template switching added a universal primer site, the resulting cDNA carried unique molecular identifiers. MiXCR, run by TCRdb on the 5' RACE reads, gives a single entry per CDR3 protein. Of roughly 250,000 distinct CDR3 sequences in the sample, 6% to 8.5% were seen once. As to this clonotype: Antigen: not known.

J was trimmed by 5 bases and V by 6 bases; bases with no gene match: 17. CDR3 length: 18 amino acids. Per the germline V gene, CDR1 is SGHTA and CDR2 is FQGNSA. This sample was shared with a second study, whose subject was yellow fever vaccine responses in identical twins.

The sequenced sample consisted of CD8+ T cells sorted from blood. The chain links TRBV7-2 to TRBJ1-5; 9 bases align to TRBD1. The source of this sequence is a young woman in good health. The CDR3, as DNA: TGTGCCAGCAGTTTAACGATACCGGGACAGGGTTTCGATCAGCCCCAGCATTTT. Protein sequence: CASSLTIPGQGFDQPQHF.